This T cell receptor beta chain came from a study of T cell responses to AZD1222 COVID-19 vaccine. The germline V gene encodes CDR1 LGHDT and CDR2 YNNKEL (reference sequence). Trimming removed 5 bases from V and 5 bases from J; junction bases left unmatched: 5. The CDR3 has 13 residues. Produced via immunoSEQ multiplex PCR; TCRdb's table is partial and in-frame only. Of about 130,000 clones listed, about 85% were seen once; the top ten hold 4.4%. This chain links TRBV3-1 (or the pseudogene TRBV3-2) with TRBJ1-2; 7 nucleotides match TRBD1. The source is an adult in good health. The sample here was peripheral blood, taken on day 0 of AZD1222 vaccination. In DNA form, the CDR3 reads TGTGCCAGCAGCTCCGGGACAGCTTATGGCTACACCTTC. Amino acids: CASSSGTAYGYTF.